This T cell receptor (beta chain) was sequenced in a study of blood T cell repertoires in COVID-19. The wider study: The United States, Italy and Spain supplied acute and convalescent COVID-19 samples. Sources were T cells, B-cell-depleted T cells, or PBMCs; the material itself was cDNA or gDNA.

Participant ages covered about 18 to 100 years across around 22 US areas. The study assigned cohorts using participant-reported clinical history. Here immunoSEQ multiplex PCR was the method, and the copy in TCRdb shows in-frame clones only, minus some. The data show about 140,000 clones, 80% to 85% seen once. The J segment lost 4 bases and the V segment lost 4 bases, leaving 9 bases of the junction unmatched. The CDR3 is 17 amino acids. Germline-derived CDR1 and CDR2 are LGHNA and YSLEER. The receptor was isolated from a middle-aged man with acute COVID-19. The gene calls are TRBV4-3 and TRBJ2-2; 10 nucleotides match TRBD1. Sequencing input: PBMCs or T cells enriched from blood (not recorded which). For the CDR3, the DNA is TGCGCCAGCAGCCCCTCGGGACAGGGGTTGGTCACCGGGGAGCTGTTTTTT. Protein sequence: CASSPSGQGLVTGELFF.